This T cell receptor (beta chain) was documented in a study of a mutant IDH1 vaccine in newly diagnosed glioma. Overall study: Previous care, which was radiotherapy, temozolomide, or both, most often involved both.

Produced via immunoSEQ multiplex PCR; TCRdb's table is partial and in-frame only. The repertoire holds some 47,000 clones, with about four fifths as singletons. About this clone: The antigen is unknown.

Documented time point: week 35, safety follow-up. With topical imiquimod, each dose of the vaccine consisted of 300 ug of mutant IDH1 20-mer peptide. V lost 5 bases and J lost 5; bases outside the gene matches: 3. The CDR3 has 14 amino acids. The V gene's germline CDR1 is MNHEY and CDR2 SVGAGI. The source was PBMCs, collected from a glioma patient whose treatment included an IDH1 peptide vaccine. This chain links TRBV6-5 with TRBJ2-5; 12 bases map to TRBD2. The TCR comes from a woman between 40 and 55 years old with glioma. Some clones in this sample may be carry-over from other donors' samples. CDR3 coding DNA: TGTGCCAGCAGTCCTAGCGGGGGGGCGGAGACCCAGTACTTC. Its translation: CASSPSGGAETQYF.